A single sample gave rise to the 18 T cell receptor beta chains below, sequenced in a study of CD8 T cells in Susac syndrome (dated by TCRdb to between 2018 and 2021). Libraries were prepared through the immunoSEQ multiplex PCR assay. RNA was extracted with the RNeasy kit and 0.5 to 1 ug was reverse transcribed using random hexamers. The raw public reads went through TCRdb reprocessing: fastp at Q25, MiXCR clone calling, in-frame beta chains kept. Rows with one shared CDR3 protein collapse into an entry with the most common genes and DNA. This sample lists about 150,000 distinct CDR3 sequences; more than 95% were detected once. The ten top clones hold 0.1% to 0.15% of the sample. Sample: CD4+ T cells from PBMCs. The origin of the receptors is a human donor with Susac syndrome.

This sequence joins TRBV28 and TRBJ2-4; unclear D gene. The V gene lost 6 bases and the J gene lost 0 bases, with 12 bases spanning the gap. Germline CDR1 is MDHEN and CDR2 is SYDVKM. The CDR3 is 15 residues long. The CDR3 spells CASSADIEAKNIQYF. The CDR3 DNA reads TGTGCCAGCAGCGCCGATATAGAAGCCAAAAACATTCAGTACTTC.

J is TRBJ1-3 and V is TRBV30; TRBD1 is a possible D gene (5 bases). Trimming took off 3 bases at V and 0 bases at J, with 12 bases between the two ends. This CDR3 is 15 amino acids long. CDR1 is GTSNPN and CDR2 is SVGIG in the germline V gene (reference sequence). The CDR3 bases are TGTGCCTGGAGCCGGGGCCAGGTCTCTGGAAACACCATATATTTT. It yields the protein CAWSRGQVSGNTIYF.

Here the CDR3 DNA reads TGTGCCTGGGCGGGACAGGGGAATGAGCAGTTCTTC. Translating it yields CAWAGQGNEQFF. The rearrangement links TRBV30 to TRBJ2-1; 10 bases line up with TRBD1. The V gene end was trimmed by 5 bases and the J gene end by 7 bases; junction bases not matched to a gene: 2. The CDR3 contains 12 residues. Germline-derived CDR1 and CDR2 are GTSNPN and SVGIG (reference sequence).

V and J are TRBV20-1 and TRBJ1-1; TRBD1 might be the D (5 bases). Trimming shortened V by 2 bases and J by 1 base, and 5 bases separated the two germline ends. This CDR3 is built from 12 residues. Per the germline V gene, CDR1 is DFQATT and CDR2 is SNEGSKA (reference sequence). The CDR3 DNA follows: TGCAGTGCTAGAACAGGGAACACTGAAGCTTTCTTT. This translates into CSARTGNTEAFF.

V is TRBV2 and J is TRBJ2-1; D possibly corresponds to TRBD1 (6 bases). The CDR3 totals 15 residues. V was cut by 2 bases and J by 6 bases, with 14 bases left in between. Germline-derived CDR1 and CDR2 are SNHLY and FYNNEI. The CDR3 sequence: CASSELIGQSNEQFF. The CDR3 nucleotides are TGTGCCAGCAGTGAACTAATTGGACAGAGCAATGAGCAGTTCTTC.

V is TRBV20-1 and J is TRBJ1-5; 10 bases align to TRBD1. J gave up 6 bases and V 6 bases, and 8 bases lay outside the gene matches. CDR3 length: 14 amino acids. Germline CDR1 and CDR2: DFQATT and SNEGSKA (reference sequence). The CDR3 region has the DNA TGCAGTGCCCGACAGGGGGCGGGTTCTCAGCCCCAGCATTTT. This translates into CSARQGAGSQPQHF.

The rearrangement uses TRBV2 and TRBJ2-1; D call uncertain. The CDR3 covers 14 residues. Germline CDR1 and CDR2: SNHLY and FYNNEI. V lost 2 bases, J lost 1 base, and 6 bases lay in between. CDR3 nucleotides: TGTGCCAGCAGTGAATCCAGTTCCTACAATGAGCAGTTCTTC. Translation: CASSESSSYNEQFF.

CDR3 protein: CASSQVHRGGEQYF. CDR3 nucleotide sequence: TGTGCCAGCAGCCAAGTGCACAGGGGAGGCGAGCAGTACTTC. The chain has TRBV3-1 and TRBJ2-7, with D perhaps TRBD1 (7 bases). The CDR3 contains 14 residues. The germline V gene encodes CDR1 LGHDT and CDR2 YNNKEL (reference sequence). Trimming left V 1 base short and J 6 bases short, with 13 bases between.

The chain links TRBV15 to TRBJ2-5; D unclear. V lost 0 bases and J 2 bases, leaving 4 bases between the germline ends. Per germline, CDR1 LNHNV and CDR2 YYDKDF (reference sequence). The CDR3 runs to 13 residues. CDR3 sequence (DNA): TGTGCCACCAGCAGAGAGCGGCAAGAGACCCAGTACTTC. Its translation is CATSRERQETQYF.

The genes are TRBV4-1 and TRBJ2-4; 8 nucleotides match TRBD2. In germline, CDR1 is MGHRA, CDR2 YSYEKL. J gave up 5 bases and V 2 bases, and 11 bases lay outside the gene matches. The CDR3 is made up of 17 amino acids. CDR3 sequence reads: CASSQRTILRGENIQYF. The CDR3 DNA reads TGCGCCAGCAGCCAAAGGACGATACTGCGGGGGGAAAACATTCAGTACTTC.

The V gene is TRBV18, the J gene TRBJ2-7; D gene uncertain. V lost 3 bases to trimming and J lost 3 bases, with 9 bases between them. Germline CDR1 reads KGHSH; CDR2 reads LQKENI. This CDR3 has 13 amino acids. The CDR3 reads CASSPMTNYEQYF. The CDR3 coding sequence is TGTGCCAGCTCACCGATGACCAACTACGAGCAGTACTTC.

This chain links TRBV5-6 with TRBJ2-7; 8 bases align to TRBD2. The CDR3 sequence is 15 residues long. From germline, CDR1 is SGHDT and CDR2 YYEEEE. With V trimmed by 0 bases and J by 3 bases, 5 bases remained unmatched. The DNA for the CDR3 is TGTGCCAGCAGCTTGGTCGGTGCGGGAGGCTACGAGCAGTACTTC. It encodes CASSLVGAGGYEQYF. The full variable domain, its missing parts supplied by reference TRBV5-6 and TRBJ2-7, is DAGVTQSPTHLIKTRGQQVTLRCSPKSGHDTVSWYQQALGQGPQFIFQYYEEEERQRGNFPDRFSGHQFPNYSSELNVNALLLGDSALYLCASSLVGAGGYEQYFGPGTRLTVT.

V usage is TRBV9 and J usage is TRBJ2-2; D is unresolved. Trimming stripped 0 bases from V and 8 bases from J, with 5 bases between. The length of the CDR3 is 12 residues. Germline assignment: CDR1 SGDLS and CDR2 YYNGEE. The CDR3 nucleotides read TGTGCCAGCAGCGTAGCACAGGGGGAGCTGTTTTTT. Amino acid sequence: CASSVAQGELFF.

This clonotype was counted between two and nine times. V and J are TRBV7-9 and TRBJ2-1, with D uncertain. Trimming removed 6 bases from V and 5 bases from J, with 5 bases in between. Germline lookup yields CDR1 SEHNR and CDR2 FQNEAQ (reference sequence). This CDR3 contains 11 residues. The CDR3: CASSWDNEQFF. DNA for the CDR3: TGTGCCAGCAGTTGGGACAATGAGCAGTTCTTC.

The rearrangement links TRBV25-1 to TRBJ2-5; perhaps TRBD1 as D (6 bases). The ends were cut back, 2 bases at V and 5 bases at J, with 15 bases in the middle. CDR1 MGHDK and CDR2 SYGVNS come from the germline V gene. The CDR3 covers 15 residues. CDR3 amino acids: CASSEPQGSPETQYF. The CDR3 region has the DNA TGTGCCAGCAGTGAACCCCAGGGGAGCCCCGAGACCCAGTACTTC.

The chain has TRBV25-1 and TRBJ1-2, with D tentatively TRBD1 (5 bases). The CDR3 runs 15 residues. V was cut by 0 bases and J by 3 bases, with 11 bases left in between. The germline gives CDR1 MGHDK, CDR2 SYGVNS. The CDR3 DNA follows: TGTGCCAGCAGTGAATATGGAGAGGGGCACTATGGCTACACCTTC. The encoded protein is CASSEYGEGHYGYTF.

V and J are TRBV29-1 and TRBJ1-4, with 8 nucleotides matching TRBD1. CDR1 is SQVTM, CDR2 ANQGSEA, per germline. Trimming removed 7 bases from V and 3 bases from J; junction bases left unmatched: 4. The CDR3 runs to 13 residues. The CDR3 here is CSGQGRANEKLFF. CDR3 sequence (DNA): TGCAGCGGACAGGGGAGGGCTAATGAAAAACTGTTTTTT. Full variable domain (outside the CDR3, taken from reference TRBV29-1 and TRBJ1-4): SAVISQKPSRDICQRGTSLTIQCQVDSQVTMMFWYRQQPGQSLTLIATANQGSEATYESGFVIDKFPISRPNLTFSTLTVSNMSPEDSSIYLCSGQGRANEKLFFGSGTQLSVL.

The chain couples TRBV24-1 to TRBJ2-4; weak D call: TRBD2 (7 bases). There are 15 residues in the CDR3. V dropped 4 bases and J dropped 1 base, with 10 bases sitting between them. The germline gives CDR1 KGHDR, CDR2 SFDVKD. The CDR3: CATSEGGAAKNIQYF. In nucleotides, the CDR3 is TGTGCCACCAGTGAAGGGGGGGCGGCCAAAAACATTCAGTACTTC.